Detailed here is one T cell receptor (beta chain). There is no known antigen for this receptor. Per-base qualities were not stored, and no clone one base away is much larger. These data are taken from a study of T cell responses to AZD1222 COVID-19 vaccine (dated by TCRdb to the early 2020s). Concerning the study at large: Because spike-specific TCR depth and breadth did not differ between the two schedules, AZD1222 recipients who got a second dose at roughly 4 weeks were pooled with those who got a second dose at roughly 12 weeks. TCR sequencing was performed for fewer than 250 trial participants, of whom about 200 were given two doses of AZD1222 and roughly 25 were given two doses of MenACWY control vaccine. Trial participants were enrolled by age into 18-55, 56-69 and 70-plus year subgroups, with approximately 150, 28 and 58 TCR-sequenced participants respectively.

Overall results and qualifications from the work: Because no day 14 peak-response samples were available, repertoires were characterized only after the peak T cell response. Participants were mostly white British, with more females than males. The authors suggested clonal diversity may have been underestimated. Reportedly, almost half of the unique spike-specific TCRs recognized epitopes lying outside the regions that are mutated in the B.1.351 and B.1.1.7 variants. Conclusions about previously exposed vaccinees are limited, since just 5 to 7 AZD1222 recipients were seropositive for SARS-CoV-2 at baseline. In the small 56-69-year group, the increase in depth fell short of significance, most likely because of low power. CD4 TCRs associated with the vaccine covered the entire spike protein, and the dominant responses were in regions 160-218 and 743-854. A significant rise in spike-specific TCR breadth and depth was observed after two AZD1222 doses relative to day 0 and relative to MenACWY recipients.

CDR1 and CDR2, per the germline V gene (reference sequence), are SGHNT and YYREEE. From the cysteine up to the phenylalanine, the CDR3 has a length of 14 residues. Just CDR3 DNA is preserved here, 42 bases in frame from base 1. Trimming costs V 10 bases and J 5 bases, and their ends lie 18 bases apart. The CDR3 regions of human TCRbeta chains were subjected to immunosequencing. The paper's data handling went like this. Repertoire TCRs were checked for matches against a reference library of SARS-CoV-2-specific TCRs that had been generated using the MIRA antigen-specificity platform. Breadth was defined as the fraction of unique TCRs that were SARS-CoV-2-associated. Depth was defined as the fraction of total T cells that were SARS-CoV-2-associated. Using the MIRA data, each spike-specific TCR was assigned both to the spike region to which the TCR was reactive and to a CD4 or CD8 class. Log10-transformed breadth and depth values were compared by one-way ANOVA with Sidak's multiple comparisons tests. The table was pulled from immuneACCESS by TCRdb, which kept in-frame rearrangements only. Such tables lose some clones; where checked, under half of the loss comes from unresolved V genes, and the rest has no known cause. V and J calls and clone size follow that table, whereas D and trimming were derived from the DNA. This sample lists 150,000 to 200,000 clones; approximately 95% were detected once. Of the sample, about 4% falls within the top ten clones.

The sample's time point label is to be understood as: baseline before first vaccination. Samples from vaccinated people were obtained from the UK trials COV001 and COV002, which included a single-blind randomized controlled phase 2/3 trial of AZD1222 (ChAdOx1 nCoV-19) in healthy adults. For TCRbeta chain sequencing, PBMC samples from trial participants were taken at day 0 and at day 28 after the second dose. This receptor chain uses TRBV5-4 and TRBJ1-4; a tentative D match to TRBD1 spans 6 bases. The clonotype originates from an adult in good health. This specimen consisted of peripheral blood, obtained on day 0 of AZD1222 vaccination. The CDR3 protein sequence reads: CASRGALGNEKLFF. The DNA reads as follows: TGTGCCTCGAGGGGGGCCCTAGGAAATGAAAAACTGTTTTTT. When the CDR3 is completed using the reference TRBV5-4 and TRBJ1-4 genes on either side, the full variable domain is ETGVTQSPTHLIKTRGQQVTLRCSSQSGHNTVSWYQQALGQGPQFIFQYYREEENGRGNFPPRFSGLQFPNYSSELNVNALELDDSALYLCASRGALGNEKLFFGSGTQLSVL.